This T cell receptor beta chain emerged from a study of OX40 agonist ivuxolimab in advanced cancers. About this clone: Its antigen is unknown.

Data came from immunoSEQ multiplex PCR; TCRdb stores just in-frame clones and leaves some out. The sample lists about 69,000 clones, approximately 90% occurring once. Trimming cost V 2 bases and J 3 bases, with 8 bases left between them. Germline CDR1 is SGHTA and CDR2 is FQGTGA. The CDR3 totals 14 residues. Study observations and caveats: Mean expanded clone counts were higher in CD8+ than CD4+ T cells.

Specimen: CD4+ or CD8+ T cells sorted from blood, collected in a trial of the OX40 agonist ivuxolimab. This clonotype was sampled from an adult with an advanced solid tumor such as melanoma, head and neck, liver or kidney cancer. This chain links TRBV7-3 with TRBJ1-5; D unresolved. The CDR3 bases are TGTGCCAGCAGCTTAGTCCCGGTCAATCAGCCCCAGCATTTT. Translating it yields CASSLVPVNQPQHF.